Shown below are 24 T cell receptor beta chains from a single sample sequenced in a study of blood T cell repertoires in COVID-19. Only in-frame clones appear in the TCRdb table, and some are missing; sequencing was by immunoSEQ multiplex PCR. This sample yields about 240,000 clones, of which around 87% are seen a single time; 6% to 9% belongs to the top ten. Sequencing input: peripheral blood. The source of these receptors is a woman between 65 and 79 years old with active or convalescent COVID-19.

This clone was counted only a few times. The rearrangement joins TRBV5-8 to TRBJ1-3; 7 bases agree with TRBD1. Germline CDR1 and CDR2: SGHTS and YDEGEE. The CDR3 covers 15 residues. Trimming cost V 5 bases and J 0 bases; bases outside gene matches: 5. Here the CDR3 DNA reads TGTGCCAGCAGACTGACAGGGCTCTCTGGAAACACCATATATTTT. Translated, it gives CASRLTGLSGNTIYF.

This chain links TRBV14 with TRBJ2-1; possible D gene TRBD1, 5 bases. Germline V gene lookup returns CDR1 SGHDN and CDR2 FVKESK. This CDR3 contains 16 residues. Trimming stripped 0 bases from V and 5 bases from J, with 14 bases between. CDR3 amino acids: CASSQEGRARDNEQFF. In nucleotides, the CDR3 is TGTGCCAGCAGCCAAGAGGGTCGCGCCAGGGACAATGAGCAGTTCTTC. The full variable domain, in which reference TRBV14 and TRBJ2-1 provide the parts outside the CDR3, is EAGVTQFPSHSVIEKGQTVTLRCDPISGHDNLYWYRRVMGKEIKFLLHFVKESKQDESGMPNNRFLAERTGGTYSTLKVQPAELEDSGVYFCASSQEGRARDNEQFFGPGTRLTVL.

This chain uses TRBV13 with TRBJ1-3; TRBD1 aligns across 10 bases. Trimming removed 6 bases from V and 7 bases from J; junction bases left unmatched: 3. The germline CDR1 and CDR2 sequences are PRHDT and FYEKMQ (reference sequence). This CDR3 contains 13 residues. The CDR3 loop reads CASRRDRGNTIYF. CDR3 nucleotide sequence: TGTGCCAGCAGGAGGGACAGGGGCAACACCATATATTTT.

The chain uses TRBV5-8 and TRBJ2-7; TRBD1 matches at 9 bases. Germline V CDR1 and CDR2: SGHTS, YDEGEE. With 4 bases clipped from V and 12 bases from J, the junction kept 2 bases outside the gene matches. The CDR3 loop spans 10 amino acids. The DNA for the CDR3 is TGTGCCAGCAGCGCGGGACAGGGGTACTTC. It encodes CASSAGQGYF. Combining the CDR3 with reference TRBV5-8 and TRBJ2-7 gives the whole variable domain EAGVTQSPTHLIKTRGQQATLRCSPISGHTSVYWYQQALGLGLQFLLWYDEGEERNRGNFPPRFSGRQFPNYSSELNVNALELEDSALYLCASSAGQGYFGPGTRLTVT.

This chain uses TRBV11-2 with TRBJ1-1; no firm D call. The germline V gene encodes CDR1 SGHAT and CDR2 FQNNGV. This CDR3 is 16 amino acids long. The ends were cut back, 0 bases at V and 1 base at J, with 12 bases in the middle. The CDR3 bases are TGTGCCAGCAGCTTAGAATTCAGGTCCGGGAACACTGAAGCTTTCTTT. It yields the protein CASSLEFRSGNTEAFF.

The chain combines TRBV18 with TRBJ2-1, with D possibly TRBD2 on 6 matching bases. The CDR3 loop spans 12 amino acids. Between the trimmed V and J ends, which lost 2 bases and 9 bases, there was a span of 8 bases. CDR1 KGHSH and CDR2 LQKENI come from the germline V gene. The CDR3 here is CASSPGGFEQFF. The CDR3 nucleotides read TGTGCCAGCTCACCAGGAGGGTTTGAGCAGTTCTTC. Variable domain in full (rest from reference TRBV18 and TRBJ2-1): NAGVMQNPRHLVRRRGQEARLRCSPMKGHSHVYWYRQLPEEGLKFMVYLQKENIIDESGMPKERFSAEFPKEGPSILRIQQVVRGDSAAYFCASSPGGFEQFFGPGTRLTVL.

V gene TRBV6-5 combines with J gene TRBJ1-2; TRBD1 aligns across 8 bases. Germline values: CDR1 MNHEY, CDR2 SVGAGI. The CDR3 extends over 14 amino acids. Trimming at V came to 6 bases and at J to 6 bases, leaving 9 bases not matched to a gene. CDR3 in DNA: TGTGCCAGCAGATCGACAGGGGAGGTGCATGGCTACACCTTC. This encodes CASRSTGEVHGYTF.

The chain couples TRBV5-6 to TRBJ1-2; the D gene is possibly TRBD1 (5 bases). The CDR3 has 15 amino acids. Trimming removed 0 bases at V and 1 base at J, with 10 bases between. Germline values: CDR1 SGHDT, CDR2 YYEEEE. CDR3 sequence reads: CASSLEGQFNYGYTF. In DNA form, the CDR3 reads TGTGCCAGCAGCTTGGAAGGACAATTTAACTATGGCTACACCTTC.

The rearrangement joins TRBV4-3 to TRBJ2-3; D may be TRBD2 (6 bases). Trimming removed 3 bases from V and 2 bases from J, with 18 bases in between. The length of the CDR3 is 17 residues. Germline CDR1 LGHNA, CDR2 YSLEER. The CDR3 DNA reads TGCGCCAGCAGCCACACTTACGGAGCGGGCTCCACAGATACGCAGTATTTT. It translates to CASSHTYGAGSTDTQYF.

V usage is TRBV15 and J usage is TRBJ2-7; 9 bases are a match to TRBD1. This CDR3 is 16 amino acids long. Germline V gene sequence: CDR1 LNHNV, CDR2 YYDKDF (reference sequence). V trimming: 5 bases; J trimming: 3 bases; junction bases outside the gene matches: 11. The chain's CDR3 is CATSGWGGQGHYEQYF. The CDR3 DNA is TGTGCCACCAGCGGATGGGGGGGACAGGGTCACTACGAGCAGTACTTC.

The J gene is TRBJ2-2, the V gene TRBV7-2; TRBD2 matches 9 bases. CDR3 length: 16 amino acids. Trimming cost V 0 bases and J 7 bases; bases outside gene matches: 6. CDR1 SGHTA and CDR2 FQGNSA come from the germline V gene. CDR3 DNA sequence: TGTGCCAGCAGCTTAGCGAGGCGGGGGGGGAACGGGGAGCTGTTTTTT. Its protein product is CASSLARRGGNGELFF. The variable domain in full, completed from reference TRBV7-2 and TRBJ2-2, reads GAGVSQSPSNKVTEKGKDVELRCDPISGHTALYWYRQSLGQGLEFLIYFQGNSAPDKSGLPSDRFSAERTGGSVSTLTIQRTQQEDSAVYLCASSLARRGGNGELFFGEGSRLTVL.

The rearrangement uses TRBV27 and TRBJ1-2; the D is unclear. Germline lookup yields CDR1 MNHEY and CDR2 SMNVEV (reference sequence). The CDR3 has 14 residues. The V end was cut by 5 bases, the J end by 1 base, with 11 bases between. The CDR3, as DNA: TGTGCCAGCAGTCAATTCAGTCTTAACTATGGCTACACCTTC. Translation gives CASSQFSLNYGYTF.

V gene TRBV6-6 combines with J gene TRBJ1-6, with D possibly matching TRBD1 (5 bases). Trimming removed 5 bases from V and 4 bases from J, with 9 bases in between. Germline V CDR1 and CDR2: MNHNY, SVGAGI (reference sequence). This CDR3 region has 14 residues. The DNA for the CDR3 is TGTGCCAGCAGTAGTACAGGATATAATTCACCCCTCCACTTT. This translates into CASSSTGYNSPLHF.

The J gene is TRBJ1-1, the V gene TRBV9; D is uncertain. The CDR3 extends over 12 amino acids. V lost 4 bases and J lost 1, with 5 bases in between. In germline, CDR1 is SGDLS, CDR2 YYNGEE. The CDR3 reads CASSSENTEAFF. The CDR3 DNA is TGTGCCAGCAGCAGCGAGAACACTGAAGCTTTCTTT. The full variable domain, rest sourced from reference TRBV9 and TRBJ1-1, is DSGVTQTPKHLITATGQRVTLRCSPRSGDLSVYWYQQSLDQGLQFLIQYYNGEERAKGNILERFSAQQFPDLHSELNLSSLELGDSALYFCASSSENTEAFFGQGTRLTVV.

This chain joins TRBV9 and TRBJ1-3; TRBD1 is a possible D gene (5 bases). The CDR3 has 15 residues. Germline CDR1 and CDR2: SGDLS and YYNGEE. The V end lost 2 bases, the J end lost 4 bases, and 13 bases lay between the germline ends. The CDR3 coding sequence is TGTGCCAGCAGCGTTGAGGGGAGGGGAGGAAACACCATATATTTT. Its translation: CASSVEGRGGNTIYF.

The J gene is TRBJ2-3, the V gene TRBV13, with 14 bases fitting TRBD2. V gave up 4 bases and J gave up 4 bases; unmatched junction bases: 4. Germline loops: CDR1 PRHDT, CDR2 FYEKMQ (reference sequence). The CDR3 sequence is 16 residues long. The CDR3 is CASSSGLAGASDTQYF. Here the CDR3 DNA reads TGTGCCAGCAGCTCGGGACTAGCGGGGGCTTCAGATACGCAGTATTTT.

The chain employs TRBV24-1 and TRBJ2-1; D is ambiguous. V lost 5 bases and J 1 base, leaving 5 bases between the germline ends. Germline V gene data show CDR1 as KGHDR and CDR2 as SFDVKD. CDR3 length: 13 residues. In nucleotides, the CDR3 is TGTGCCACCAGTGGACTTTCCTACAATGAGCAGTTCTTC. Amino acid sequence: CATSGLSYNEQFF.

V is TRBV5-4 and J is TRBJ1-2; no clear D gene. The CDR3 sequence is 14 residues long. Germline-derived CDR1 and CDR2 are SGHNT and YYREEE (reference sequence). Between the trimmed V and J ends, which lost 5 bases and 4 bases, there was a span of 15 bases. The CDR3 here is CASRSAGGRYGYTF. CDR3 coding DNA: TGTGCCAGCAGATCAGCGGGTGGACGCTATGGCTACACCTTC.

The rearrangement joins TRBV28 to TRBJ2-1; D not certain. This CDR3 has 11 residues. V was pared by 4 bases and J by 5 bases, with 3 bases between. Germline V gives CDR1 MDHEN, CDR2 SYDVKM. This CDR3 is CASSSNNEQFF. As DNA, the CDR3 is TGTGCCAGCAGTTCCAACAATGAGCAGTTCTTC.

This clone was detected a few times. The genes are TRBV14 and TRBJ2-7; 10 bases fit TRBD1. Germline trimming cut 4 bases from V and 1 base from J; bases unmatched to any gene: 7. Germline CDR1 reads SGHDN; CDR2 reads FVKESK. The CDR3 has 16 amino acids. The CDR3 region is CASSLRTGGGSYEQYF. The CDR3 DNA reads as TGTGCCAGCAGCCTACGGACAGGGGGAGGGTCCTACGAGCAGTACTTC.

The genes are TRBV5-6 and TRBJ2-5; TRBD2 might be the D (5 bases). The germline V gene encodes CDR1 SGHDT and CDR2 YYEEEE. CDR3 length: 14 residues. Between the trimmed V and J ends, which lost 4 bases and 4 bases, there was a span of 14 bases. CDR3 nucleotide sequence: TGTGCCAGCAGCCCACTAGTAGTTTCAGAGACCCAGTACTTC. Amino acids: CASSPLVVSETQYF.

This chain connects TRBV25-1 to TRBJ2-2, with TRBD1 identical over 7 bases. The CDR3 sequence is 13 residues long. Germline values: CDR1 MGHDK, CDR2 SYGVNS. J gave up 10 bases and V 6 bases, and 8 bases lay outside the gene matches. In DNA form, the CDR3 reads TGTGCCAGCAGATTAAACAGGGGAGCGGAGCTGTTTTTT. As protein: CASRLNRGAELFF.

The chain has TRBV12-3 or TRBV12-4 and TRBJ2-7; possible D gene TRBD2, 5 bases. V shed 2 bases and J shed 9 bases, with 14 bases lying between them. The CDR3 has 13 residues. The DNA for the CDR3 is TGTGCCAGCAGTTTAAGTGGGAGAGAATGGCAGTACTTC. As protein: CASSLSGREWQYF.

The count of this clone is one. The chain links TRBV3-1 (or the pseudogene TRBV3-2) to TRBJ1-1; D uncertain. Germline lookup yields CDR1 LGHDT and CDR2 YNNKEL (reference sequence). With 4 bases removed from V and 7 bases from J, the gap between germline ends came to 13 bases. The CDR3 totals 13 residues. Written as DNA, the CDR3 is TGTGCCAGCAGCCCCAGGATTAGCGGTGAAGCTTTCTTT. Translating it yields CASSPRISGEAFF.